This T cell receptor (beta chain) comes out of a study of T cell repertoires in cytomegalovirus infection (dated by TCRdb to 2018 to 2020). Looking at the study overall: Recently identified HLA-C-restricted CMV epitopes, whose presentation resists viral immunomodulation, were targeted by peptide stimulations together with well-studied HLA-B-restricted epitopes. Donor HLA type was relevant to the analysis, as public TCR beta signatures indicated carriage of CMV infection together with the matching HLA type.

On this clonotype: Its recognized antigen is unknown. Base qualities are not provided; no much larger clone lies one nucleotide away.

The germline V gene (reference sequence) specifies MNHNY as CDR1 and SVGAGI as CDR2. At the junction V is shortened by 4 bases and J by 1 base, with 14 bases in between. There are 16 amino acids in the CDR3, from cysteine to phenylalanine inclusive. Solely the CDR3 DNA is kept, with 48 bases framed from the first base. Study-level results and caveats: The ex vivo response was dominated by HLA-C-restricted CMV-specific TCR beta clonotypes, and the single most frequent clonotype in two of eight donors was supplied by these HLA-C-restricted clonotypes. In both this cohort and an independent cohort of some 380 donors, the cumulative frequency of public TCR beta family members distinguished carriers of CMV infection plus the relevant HLA type.

According to the study, the label for this sample's treatment or condition signals: in vitro stimulation with specific CMV peptide epitopes to enrich CMV-specific T cells. Instrument used: Illumina HiSeq 1500. The public sequencing data were trimmed at Q25 with fastp and processed into clonotypes with MiXCR by TCRdb, which kept only in-frame beta chains. Identical CDR3 proteins give one entry, which carries the most common genes and DNA. In all, the sample holds 200,000 to 250,000 distinct CDR3 sequences, and 35% to 45% of those were seen once. The ten most abundant clones make up around 60% of the sample.

The chain links TRBV6-6 with TRBJ2-1; no D segment can be confidently identified. This TCR was recovered from a human donor in good health (CMV status not recorded). Some clones in this sample may be carry-over from other donors' samples. Source: CD8+ T cells from cultured PBMCs, taken from culture after CMV antigen stimulation. The CDR3 reads CASSSPDVESYNEQFF. The DNA sequence is as follows: TGTGCCAGCAGTTCTCCGGACGTTGAATCCTACAATGAGCAGTTCTTC.